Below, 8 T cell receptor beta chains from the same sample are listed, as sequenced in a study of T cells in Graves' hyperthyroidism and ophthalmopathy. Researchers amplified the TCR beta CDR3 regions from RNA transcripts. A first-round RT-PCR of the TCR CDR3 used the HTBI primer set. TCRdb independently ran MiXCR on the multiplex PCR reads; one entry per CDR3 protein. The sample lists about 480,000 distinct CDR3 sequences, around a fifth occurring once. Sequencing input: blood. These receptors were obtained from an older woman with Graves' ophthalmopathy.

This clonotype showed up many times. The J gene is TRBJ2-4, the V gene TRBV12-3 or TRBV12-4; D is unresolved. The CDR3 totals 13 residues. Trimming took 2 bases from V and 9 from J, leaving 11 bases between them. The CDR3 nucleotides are TGTGCCAGCAGTTTATTTCAAGTGGGCATTCAGTACTTC. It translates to CASSLFQVGIQYF.

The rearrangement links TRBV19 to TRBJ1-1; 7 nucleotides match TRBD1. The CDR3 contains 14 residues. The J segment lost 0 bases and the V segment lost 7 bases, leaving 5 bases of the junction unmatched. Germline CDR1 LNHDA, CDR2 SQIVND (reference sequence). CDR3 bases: TGTGCCAGTAAAGGACAGGCGCTGAACACTGAAGCTTTCTTT. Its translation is CASKGQALNTEAFF. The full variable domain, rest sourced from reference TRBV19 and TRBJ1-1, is DGGITQSPKYLFRKEGQNVTLSCEQNLNHDAMYWYRQDPGQGLRLIYYSQIVNDFQKGDIAEGYSVSREKKESFPLTVTSAQKNPTAFYLCASKGQALNTEAFFGQGTRLTVV.

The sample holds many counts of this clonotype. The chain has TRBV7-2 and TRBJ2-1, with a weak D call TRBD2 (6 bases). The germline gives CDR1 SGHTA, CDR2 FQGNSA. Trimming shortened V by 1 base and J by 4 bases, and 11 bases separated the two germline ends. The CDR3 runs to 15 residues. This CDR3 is CASSLEGLPYNEQFF. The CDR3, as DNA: TGTGCCAGCAGCTTAGAGGGACTTCCTTACAATGAGCAGTTCTTC.

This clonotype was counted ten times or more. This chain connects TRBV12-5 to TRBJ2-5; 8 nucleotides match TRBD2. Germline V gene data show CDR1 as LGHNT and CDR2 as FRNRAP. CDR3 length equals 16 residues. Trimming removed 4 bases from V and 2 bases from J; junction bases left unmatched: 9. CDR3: CASGYSGMPTQETQYF. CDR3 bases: TGTGCTAGTGGTTATAGCGGGATGCCGACGCAAGAGACCCAGTACTTC. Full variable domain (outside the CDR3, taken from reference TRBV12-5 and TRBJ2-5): DARVTQTPRHKVTEMGQEVTMRCQPILGHNTVFWYRQTMMQGLELLAYFRNRAPLDDSGMPKDRFSAEMPDATLATLKIQPSEPRDSAVYFCASGYSGMPTQETQYFGPGTRLLVL.

The CDR3 sequence is CSAPLRTGLGETQYF. The CDR3, as DNA: TGCAGTGCCCCCCTGAGGACAGGGCTGGGGGAGACCCAGTACTTC. This chain connects TRBV20-1 to TRBJ2-5; 8 bases are a match to TRBD1. CDR1 is DFQATT and CDR2 is SNEGSKA in the germline V gene (reference sequence). Trimming cost V 6 bases and J 5 bases; bases outside gene matches: 14. The CDR3 loop spans 15 amino acids.

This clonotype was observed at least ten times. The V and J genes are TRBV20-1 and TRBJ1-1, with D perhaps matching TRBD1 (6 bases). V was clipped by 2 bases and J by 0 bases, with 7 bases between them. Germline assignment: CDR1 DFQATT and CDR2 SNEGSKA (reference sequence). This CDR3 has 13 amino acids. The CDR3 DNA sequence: TGCAGTGCTAGACAGGGGTTGAACACTGAAGCTTTCTTT. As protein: CSARQGLNTEAFF.

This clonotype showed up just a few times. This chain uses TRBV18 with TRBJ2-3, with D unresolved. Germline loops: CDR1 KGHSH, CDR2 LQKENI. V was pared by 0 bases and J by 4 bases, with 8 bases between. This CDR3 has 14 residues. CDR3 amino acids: CASSPPGNSDTQYF. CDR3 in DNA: TGTGCCAGCTCACCACCTGGGAATTCAGATACGCAGTATTTT.

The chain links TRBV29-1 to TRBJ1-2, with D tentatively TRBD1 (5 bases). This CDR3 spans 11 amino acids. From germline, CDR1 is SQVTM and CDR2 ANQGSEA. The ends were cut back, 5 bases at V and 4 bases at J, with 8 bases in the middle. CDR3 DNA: TGCAGCGTTTGGCAGGGCTATGGCTACACCTTC. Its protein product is CSVWQGYGYTF. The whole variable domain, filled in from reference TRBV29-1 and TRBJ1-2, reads SAVISQKPSRDICQRGTSLTIQCQVDSQVTMMFWYRQQPGQSLTLIATANQGSEATYESGFVIDKFPISRPNLTFSTLTVSNMSPEDSSIYLCSVWQGYGYTFGSGTRLTVV.